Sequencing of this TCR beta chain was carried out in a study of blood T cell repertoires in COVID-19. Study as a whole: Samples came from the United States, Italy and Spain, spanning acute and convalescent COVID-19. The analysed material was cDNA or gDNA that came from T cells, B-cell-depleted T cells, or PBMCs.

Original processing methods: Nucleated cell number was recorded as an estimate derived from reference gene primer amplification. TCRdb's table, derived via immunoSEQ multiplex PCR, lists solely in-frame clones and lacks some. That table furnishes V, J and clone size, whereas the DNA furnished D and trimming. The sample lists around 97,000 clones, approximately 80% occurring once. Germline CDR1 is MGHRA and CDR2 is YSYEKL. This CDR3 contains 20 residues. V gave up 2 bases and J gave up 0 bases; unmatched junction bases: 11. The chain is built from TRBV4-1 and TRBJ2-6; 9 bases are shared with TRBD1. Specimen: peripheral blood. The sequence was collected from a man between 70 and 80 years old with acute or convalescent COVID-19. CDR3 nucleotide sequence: TGCGCCAGCAGCCAAACCGAAACCGGGACAGGGTCCTCTGGGGCCAACGTCCTGACTTTC. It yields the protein CASSQTETGTGSSGANVLTF.